The next 17 T cell receptor beta chains were all read from a single sample in a study of blood T cell repertoires in COVID-19 (dated by TCRdb to the early 2020s). The library came from the immunoSEQ multiplex PCR assay. TCRdb limited this immuneACCESS table to in-frame rearrangements with V and J called. A share of clones is missing; checked studies link under half to unresolved V genes, and the rest is unexplained. The sample contains fewer than 80,000 clones, around nine tenths of them found a single time. The ten largest clones take up approximately 16% of the sample. The sequenced sample consisted of peripheral blood. All receptors come from a woman over 75 with active or convalescent COVID-19.

The genes are TRBV27 and TRBJ1-2; D possibly corresponds to TRBD1 (5 bases). Germline values: CDR1 MNHEY, CDR2 SMNVEV (reference sequence). The CDR3 is 12 amino acids. The ends were cut back, 5 bases at V and 6 bases at J, with 10 bases in the middle. CDR3 residues: CASSGGVHGYTF. The CDR3 DNA sequence: TGTGCCAGCAGTGGGGGGGTTCATGGCTACACCTTC.

The V call is TRBV6-2 or TRBV6-3, the J call TRBJ2-7, with 7 positions matching TRBD1. V lost 5 bases and J lost 2; bases outside the gene matches: 6. The CDR3 sequence is 14 residues long. Germline CDR1 and CDR2: MNHEY and SVGEGT. CDR3 loop: CASSTRQGTYEQYF. In DNA, the CDR3 is TGTGCCAGCAGTACACGACAGGGCACCTACGAGCAGTACTTC.

The sample holds one count of this clone. This rearrangement joins TRBV4-3 to TRBJ1-2; D unresolved. The CDR3 runs 16 residues. CDR1 LGHNA and CDR2 YSLEER come from the germline V gene. The V end was cut by 1 base, the J end by 1 base, with 13 bases between. The CDR3 DNA follows: TGCGCCAGCAGCCAAGTGGGAGGAAGAGGTAACTATGGCTACACCTTC. Amino acids: CASSQVGGRGNYGYTF.

J is TRBJ1-2 and V is TRBV15; 8 bases are shared with TRBD1. V shed 5 bases, J shed 8 bases, and the junction held 7 bases outside the gene matches. The CDR3 is made up of 13 amino acids. From germline, CDR1 is LNHNV and CDR2 YYDKDF (reference sequence). CDR3 in amino acids: CATSLTGGRGYTF. Written as DNA, the CDR3 is TGTGCCACCAGCCTTACAGGGGGAAGAGGCTACACCTTC.

This clone was seen a handful of times. The chain couples TRBV14 to TRBJ2-7, with a possible D match to TRBD2 (6 bases). The length of the CDR3 is 15 residues. The germline V gene has CDR1 SGHDN and CDR2 FVKESK. The V end was cut by 1 base, the J end by 2 bases, with 12 bases between. CDR3 DNA sequence: TGTGCCAGCAGCCAAGGGCAGGGAGGAACCTACGAGCAGTACTTC. This translates into CASSQGQGGTYEQYF.

The genes are TRBV5-1 and TRBJ2-2; the D is unclear. The CDR3 is 15 residues long. V lost 0 bases, J lost 5 bases, and 11 bases lay in between. Germline V gene data show CDR1 as SGHRS and CDR2 as YFSETQ. CDR3 DNA: TGCGCCAGCAGCTTGGTGGCTGAACGTACCGGGGAGCTGTTTTTT. Its translation: CASSLVAERTGELFF.

The chain combines TRBV6-5 with TRBJ2-3; TRBD2 might be the D (5 bases). In germline, CDR1 is MNHEY, CDR2 SVGAGI. Trimming cost V 6 bases and J 2 bases, with 9 bases left between them. This CDR3 is built from 13 residues. The CDR3 DNA follows: TGTGCCAGCAGCCGGACTTCCACAGATACGCAGTATTTT. Its translation is CASSRTSTDTQYF.

The chain joins TRBV9 to TRBJ2-5; no definite D call. V was trimmed by 0 bases and J by 1 base, leaving 7 bases between them. Per the germline V gene, CDR1 is SGDLS and CDR2 is YYNGEE. The CDR3 runs to 14 residues. In nucleotides, the CDR3 is TGTGCCAGCAGCGTAGGGAGTACCCAAGAGACCCAGTACTTC. Translation: CASSVGSTQETQYF.

This clone has just one count. V usage is TRBV19 and J usage is TRBJ2-7, with 8 bases aligning to TRBD2. CDR1 is LNHDA and CDR2 is SQIVND in the germline V gene (reference sequence). V trimming: 6 bases; J trimming: 3 bases; junction bases outside the gene matches: 7. There are 14 residues in the CDR3. The CDR3 loop is CASSPSTSDYEQYF. The CDR3 bases are TGTGCCAGTAGCCCATCGACTAGCGACTACGAGCAGTACTTC.

The V call is TRBV29-1, the J call TRBJ2-5; 9 nucleotides agree with TRBD1. CDR3 size: 15 residues. V gave up 5 bases and J gave up 1 base; unmatched junction bases: 8. CDR1 SQVTM and CDR2 ANQGSEA come from the germline V gene. CDR3 sequence (DNA): TGCAGCGTTATCAGGCAGACAGGGGGCCAAGAGACCCAGTACTTC. Translation gives CSVIRQTGGQETQYF.

The DNA for the CDR3 is TGTGCCAGTAGCGGGGGACCTACTAGCACAGATACGCAGTATTTT. Translating it yields CASSGGPTSTDTQYF. The chain combines TRBV2 with TRBJ2-3; 9 nucleotides agree with TRBD2. Germline V lookup: CDR1 SNHLY, CDR2 FYNNEI. This CDR3 has 15 amino acids. The junction had 7 bases not matched to a gene; V was cut back by 9 bases and J by 0 bases. Complete variable domain (other parts from reference TRBV2 and TRBJ2-3): EPEVTQTPSHQVTQMGQEVILRCVPISNHLYFYWYRQILGQKVEFLVSFYNNEISEKSEIFDDQFSVERPDGSNFTLKIRSTKLEDSAMYFCASSGGPTSTDTQYFGPGTRLTVL.

The chain uses TRBV3-1 (or the pseudogene TRBV3-2) and TRBJ2-5; 10 bases align to TRBD2. Germline trimming cut 0 bases from V and 2 bases from J; bases unmatched to any gene: 3. This CDR3 spans 16 amino acids. Germline V gives CDR1 LGHDT, CDR2 YNNKEL (reference sequence). The chain's CDR3 is CASSQDRAGGQETQYF. CDR3 nucleotide sequence: TGTGCCAGCAGCCAAGATCGAGCGGGGGGGCAAGAGACCCAGTACTTC.

V is TRBV14 and J is TRBJ2-3, with D possibly matching TRBD2 (6 bases). Germline V lookup: CDR1 SGHDN, CDR2 FVKESK. The CDR3 covers 14 residues. V lost 3 bases and J 1 base, leaving 8 bases between the germline ends. Written as DNA, the CDR3 is TGTGCCAGCAGCCACAGGAGGGGCACAGATACGCAGTATTTT. Translating gives CASSHRRGTDTQYF.

The chain employs TRBV19 and TRBJ2-3; TRBD1 agrees at 7 bases. Germline CDR1 LNHDA, CDR2 SQIVND (reference sequence). J lost 3 bases, V lost 5 bases, and 5 bases had no gene match. The CDR3 runs 14 residues. In DNA, the CDR3 is TGTGCCAGTAGTCTGGGACAGAGAACAGATACGCAGTATTTT. It specifies CASSLGQRTDTQYF.

V usage is TRBV29-1 and J usage is TRBJ1-1, with TRBD1 as a possible D gene (5 bases). Per the germline V gene, CDR1 is SQVTM and CDR2 is ANQGSEA. The V and J ends lost 4 bases and 0 bases respectively, with 9 bases between them. CDR3 size: 13 residues. The CDR3 DNA reads as TGCAGCGTTGCACGACAGCTGAACACTGAAGCTTTCTTT. It specifies CSVARQLNTEAFF.

V is TRBV5-6 and J is TRBJ1-2, with D hard to call. Trimming took off 0 bases at V and 6 bases at J, with 15 bases between the two ends. This CDR3 has 15 amino acids. Per germline, CDR1 SGHDT and CDR2 YYEEEE. The CDR3 DNA reads TGTGCCAGCAGCTTGGTATATCGGGAGGATGATGGCTACACCTTC. Translating it yields CASSLVYREDDGYTF.

This chain links TRBV19 with TRBJ1-3; D is undetermined. Germline V gives CDR1 LNHDA, CDR2 SQIVND (reference sequence). The CDR3 has 16 amino acids. Between the trimmed V and J ends, which lost 3 bases and 0 bases, there was a span of 12 bases. CDR3 DNA: TGTGCCAGTAGTATTGGACTGACGAGCTCTGGAAACACCATATATTTT. This translates into CASSIGLTSSGNTIYF.